This TCR beta chain was identified in a study of shared clonotypes between healthy human individuals. Assay: immunoSEQ multiplex PCR; the TCRdb copy retains only in-frame clones and omits some. The data contain hundreds of thousands of clones, 96% of them seen just once; the ten biggest clones take up less than 0.06%. V was trimmed by 4 bases and J by 3 bases, leaving 13 bases between them. CDR1 SGHRS and CDR2 YFSETQ come from the germline V gene. This CDR3 comprises 14 residues. The chain has TRBV5-1 and TRBJ1-1, with a weak D call TRBD1 (5 bases). Sequencing used naive CD4+ T cells sorted from blood. Subset specified: CD45RA+ positively selected. This clonotype originated in a woman in her thirties in good health. CDR3 loop: CASSLQGPDTEAFF. In DNA form, the CDR3 reads TGCGCCAGCAGCCTGCAGGGCCCGGACACTGAAGCTTTCTTT. Based on the CDR3 plus reference TRBV5-1 and TRBJ1-1, the full variable domain is KAGVTQTPRYLIKTRGQQVTLSCSPISGHRSVSWYQQTPGQGLQFLFEYFSETQRNKGNFPGRFSGRQFSNSRSEMNVSTLELGDSALYLCASSLQGPDTEAFFGQGTRLTVV.